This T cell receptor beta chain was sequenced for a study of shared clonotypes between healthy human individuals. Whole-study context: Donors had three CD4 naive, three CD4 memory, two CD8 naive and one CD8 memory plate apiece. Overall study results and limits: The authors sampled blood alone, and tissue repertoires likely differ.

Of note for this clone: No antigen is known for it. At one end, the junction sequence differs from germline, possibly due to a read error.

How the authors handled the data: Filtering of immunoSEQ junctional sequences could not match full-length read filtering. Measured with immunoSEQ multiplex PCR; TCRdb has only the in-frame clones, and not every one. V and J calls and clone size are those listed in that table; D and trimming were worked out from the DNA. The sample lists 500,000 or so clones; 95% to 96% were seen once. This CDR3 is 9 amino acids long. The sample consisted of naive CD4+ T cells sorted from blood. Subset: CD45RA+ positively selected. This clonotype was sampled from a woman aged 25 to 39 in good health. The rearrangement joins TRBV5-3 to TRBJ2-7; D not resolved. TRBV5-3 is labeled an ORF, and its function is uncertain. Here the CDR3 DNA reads TGTGCCAGCAGCTTTAAGCAGTACTTC. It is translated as CASSFKQYF.